Following are 24 T cell receptor beta chains from one sample sequenced in a study of cytomegalovirus exposure and HLA in healthy donors (dated by TCRdb to the late 2010s). The library was generated by the immunoSEQ multiplex PCR assay. Drawn from immuneACCESS, this table holds only the in-frame rearrangements with V and J called that TCRdb kept. Clones are partly lost; checked studies trace under half to an unresolved V gene and leave the rest unexplained. Here the sample has about 140,000 clones; roughly 90% occur a single time. Roughly 3% of the sample belongs to the ten largest clones. Sequenced input: PBMCs. The receptors come from a young man in good health and CMV-seronegative.

The J gene is TRBJ2-3, the V gene TRBV27; D may be TRBD2 (6 bases). The CDR3 extends over 15 amino acids. The germline V gene has CDR1 MNHEY and CDR2 SMNVEV (reference sequence). V lost 4 bases, J lost 3 bases, and 14 bases lay in between. The CDR3: CASSSREKGTDTQYF. Written as DNA, the CDR3 is TGTGCCAGCAGTTCCCGGGAGAAAGGGACAGATACGCAGTATTTT.

With respect to this clone: This specimen includes other DNA sequences encoding the same CDR3. The V and J genes are TRBV18 and TRBJ2-6; 9 bases align to TRBD1. V shed 3 bases and J 0 bases; nucleotides not matched to a gene: 3. The germline CDR1 and CDR2 sequences are KGHSH and LQKENI. The CDR3 is 17 residues long. The CDR3 sequence: CASSPGQGSSGANVLTF. The CDR3, as DNA: TGTGCCAGCTCACCGGGACAGGGAAGCTCTGGGGCCAACGTCCTGACTTTC.

V and J are TRBV6-5 and TRBJ2-1; tentative D call: TRBD2 (6 bases). V lost 2 bases to trimming and J lost 7 bases, with 15 bases between them. Germline V gene sequence: CDR1 MNHEY, CDR2 SVGAGI. This CDR3 has 15 residues. The CDR3 loop reads CASSYVGGALNEQFF. The CDR3 DNA reads as TGTGCCAGCAGTTACGTGGGGGGAGCTCTAAATGAGCAGTTCTTC.

This chain connects TRBV7-2 to TRBJ2-7; 11 nucleotides align to TRBD2. Per germline, CDR1 SGHTA and CDR2 FQGNSA. The CDR3 sequence is 15 residues long. V shed 2 bases, J shed 3 bases, and the junction held 3 bases outside the gene matches. The CDR3 region has the DNA TGTGCCAGCAGCTTAACTAGCGGGAGATACTACGAGCAGTACTTC. This translates into CASSLTSGRYYEQYF.

This chain joins TRBV5-1 and TRBJ2-3; 8 bases are a match to TRBD2. The CDR3 length is 16 residues. Germline V gives CDR1 SGHRS, CDR2 YFSETQ. Losses at the gene ends were 0 bases for V and 5 bases for J; bases not matched to a gene: 8. The CDR3, as DNA: TGCGCCAGCAGCTTGGAAGGCGGGGGGAGGGGAGATACGCAGTATTTT. This translates into CASSLEGGGRGDTQYF.

The chain combines TRBV5-1 with TRBJ2-3, with a possible D match to TRBD1 (6 bases). With 0 bases removed from V and 5 bases from J, the gap between germline ends came to 10 bases. This CDR3 has 14 amino acids. Germline lookup yields CDR1 SGHRS and CDR2 YFSETQ. The CDR3: CASSLGSTGDTQYF. The CDR3 DNA follows: TGCGCCAGCAGCTTGGGGTCGACAGGAGATACGCAGTATTTT.

CDR3 bases: TGTGCCAGCTTTTCTGAGGGCTCCATGCCCAATGAGCAGTTCTTC. It yields the protein CASFSEGSMPNEQFF. The chain couples TRBV28 to TRBJ2-1; possibly TRBD2 for D (5 bases). Germline CDR1 and CDR2: MDHEN and SYDVKM. This CDR3 spans 15 amino acids. V dropped 8 bases and J dropped 6 bases, with 20 bases sitting between them.

V and J are TRBV7-8 and TRBJ1-1; D gene uncertain. CDR3 length equals 14 residues. V lost 5 bases, J lost 5 bases, and 15 bases lay in between. Germline CDR1 SGHVS, CDR2 FQNEAQ. CDR3 amino acids: CASSPYRTPTEAFF. The CDR3 nucleotides are TGTGCCAGCAGCCCCTATAGAACTCCGACTGAAGCTTTCTTT.

The chain combines TRBV7-9 with TRBJ2-6, with D perhaps matching TRBD1 (5 bases). Germline V gene data show CDR1 as SEHNR and CDR2 as FQNEAQ (reference sequence). V was clipped by 1 base and J by 8 bases, with 9 bases between them. The CDR3 consists of 14 residues. This CDR3 is CASSLVRGPNVLTF. The CDR3 nucleotides read TGTGCCAGCAGCTTAGTAAGGGGTCCCAACGTCCTGACTTTC. Variable domain in full (rest from reference TRBV7-9 and TRBJ2-6): DTGVSQNPRHKITKRGQNVTFRCDPISEHNRLYWYRQTLGQGPEFLTYFQNEAQLEKSRLLSDRFSAERPKGSFSTLEIQRTEQGDSAMYLCASSLVRGPNVLTFGAGSRLTVL.

The J gene is TRBJ2-2, the V gene TRBV10-3; TRBD1 matches 8 bases. The CDR3 covers 15 residues. Germline CDR1 is ENHRY and CDR2 is SYGVKD. V dropped 6 bases and J dropped 3; count of bases not matched to a gene: 6. The CDR3 sequence is CAISFQGADTGELFF. CDR3 nucleotides: TGTGCCATCAGCTTTCAGGGGGCGGACACCGGGGAGCTGTTTTTT.

V gene TRBV30 combines with J gene TRBJ1-3; TRBD1 is a possible D gene (5 bases). CDR1 and CDR2 from the germline V gene are GTSNPN and SVGIG (reference sequence). Deletions cut 4 bases from V and 7 bases from J, with 8 bases between. The CDR3 is made up of 11 amino acids. This CDR3 reads CAWIGGNTIYF. In DNA, the CDR3 is TGTGCCTGGATCGGGGGGAACACCATATATTTT.

The chain uses TRBV7-2 and TRBJ2-5, with D tentatively TRBD1 (6 bases). Germline loops: CDR1 SGHTA, CDR2 FQGNSA. This CDR3 region has 16 residues. V was cut by 1 base and J by 2 bases, with 14 bases left in between. The CDR3 bases are TGTGCCAGCAGCTTAGGTGGGACACGAGGGCAAGAGACCCAGTACTTC. It codes for CASSLGGTRGQETQYF.

This clone has a single count. This chain joins TRBV2 and TRBJ2-7; TRBD1 matches at 7 bases. The V and J ends lost 7 bases and 3 bases, in that order; junction bases with no gene match: 9. CDR3 length equals 14 residues. From germline, CDR1 is SNHLY and CDR2 FYNNEI. DNA for the CDR3: TGTGCCAGCATCAAGGGGGCAGTTCTCTACGAGCAGTACTTC. Amino acids: CASIKGAVLYEQYF.

The rearrangement uses TRBV6-5 and TRBJ2-1, with D perhaps matching TRBD1 (5 bases). The CDR3 runs to 14 residues. V was clipped by 0 bases and J by 3 bases, with 6 bases between them. From germline, CDR1 is MNHEY and CDR2 SVGAGI. The CDR3 here is CASSYSDSYNEQFF. The CDR3 nucleotides are TGTGCCAGCAGTTACTCTGACAGCTACAATGAGCAGTTCTTC.

The chain employs TRBV13 and TRBJ2-7; TRBD2 agrees at 10 bases. CDR3 length: 15 residues. V gave up 4 bases and J gave up 5 bases; unmatched junction bases: 8. CDR1 and CDR2 from the germline V gene are PRHDT and FYEKMQ (reference sequence). The CDR3 DNA follows: TGTGCCAGCAGCTCAGGGACTAGCGCGTCTCACGAGCAGTACTTC. Its translation is CASSSGTSASHEQYF.

The chain joins TRBV7-9 to TRBJ2-4, with D unclear. V was pared by 4 bases and J by 6 bases, with 10 bases between. Germline values: CDR1 SEHNR, CDR2 FQNEAQ (reference sequence). The CDR3 spans 13 residues. The CDR3 DNA reads TGTGCCAGCAGCTCCTACCTTCTAAACATTCAGTACTTC. Its translation is CASSSYLLNIQYF.

For the CDR3, the DNA is TGTGCCAGTAGATTGTTACGGACAGGGAGAAAAACTGAAGCTTTCTTT. Protein sequence: CASRLLRTGRKTEAFF. The chain joins TRBV19 to TRBJ1-1; 8 positions agree with TRBD1. Germline CDR1 is LNHDA and CDR2 is SQIVND (reference sequence). CDR3 length equals 16 residues. The V gene end was trimmed by 6 bases and the J gene end by 5 bases; junction bases not matched to a gene: 14.

V usage is TRBV2 and J usage is TRBJ2-7; D is ambiguous. The CDR3 totals 13 residues. The germline V gene has CDR1 SNHLY and CDR2 FYNNEI. The V gene lost 7 bases and the J gene lost 6 bases, with 16 bases spanning the gap. CDR3 amino acids: CASTKSPSGEQYF. The CDR3 DNA follows: TGTGCCAGCACCAAAAGTCCGTCCGGCGAGCAGTACTTC.

This clone was recorded only once. V usage is TRBV27 and J usage is TRBJ2-2; 12 positions agree with TRBD1. Per germline, CDR1 MNHEY and CDR2 SMNVEV (reference sequence). J lost 3 bases, V lost 2 bases, and 4 bases had no gene match. The CDR3 spans 17 residues. CDR3 loop: CASSLRDRGLDTGELFF. The CDR3 DNA sequence: TGTGCCAGCAGTTTAAGGGACAGGGGGCTAGACACCGGGGAGCTGTTTTTT.

The chain couples TRBV5-1 to TRBJ2-5; tentatively, D is TRBD1 (6 bases). Trimming took 2 bases from V and 2 from J, leaving 16 bases between them. Germline lookup yields CDR1 SGHRS and CDR2 YFSETQ. The CDR3 contains 16 residues. The CDR3 coding sequence is TGCGCCAGCAGCTTAAACCATCAGGGGAGACAAGAGACCCAGTACTTC. Its translation is CASSLNHQGRQETQYF.

This chain uses TRBV5-6 with TRBJ2-7, with D possibly matching TRBD1 (6 bases). V dropped 2 bases and J dropped 4 bases, with 10 bases sitting between them. This CDR3 spans 13 amino acids. In germline, CDR1 is SGHDT, CDR2 YYEEEE. DNA of the CDR3: TGTGCCAGCAGCTTACAGGGTAGTTACGAGCAGTACTTC. Protein product: CASSLQGSYEQYF.

This clone occurred a few times. This chain links TRBV4-1 with TRBJ1-1; 7 positions match TRBD1. The CDR3 extends over 13 amino acids. Unmatched junction bases numbered 3, after V lost 5 bases and J lost 3 bases. CDR1 and CDR2 from the germline V gene are MGHRA and YSYEKL. The CDR3 DNA follows: TGCGCCAGCAGCGACAGGGTGGACACTGAAGCTTTCTTT. Translation: CASSDRVDTEAFF.

This chain connects TRBV19 to TRBJ2-2, with TRBD2 identical over 13 bases. This CDR3 contains 17 residues. V was clipped by 9 bases and J by 3 bases; unmatched bases: 10. Germline V gene data show CDR1 as LNHDA and CDR2 as SQIVND (reference sequence). In DNA, the CDR3 is TGTGCCAGCAAATTGACTAGCGGGGGGATTTACACCGGGGAGCTGTTTTTT. Protein product: CASKLTSGGIYTGELFF. Based on the CDR3 plus reference TRBV19 and TRBJ2-2, the full variable domain is DGGITQSPKYLFRKEGQNVTLSCEQNLNHDAMYWYRQDPGQGLRLIYYSQIVNDFQKGDIAEGYSVSREKKESFPLTVTSAQKNPTAFYLCASKLTSGGIYTGELFFGEGSRLTVL.

This chain links TRBV15 with TRBJ2-3, with D possibly TRBD2 on 5 matching bases. The CDR3 spans 14 residues. Trimming removed 0 bases from V and 6 bases from J, with 10 bases in between. From germline, CDR1 is LNHNV and CDR2 YYDKDF (reference sequence). For the CDR3, the DNA is TGTGCCACCAGCAGAGATTGGAGGATGGATACGCAGTATTTT. Encoded protein: CATSRDWRMDTQYF.